The 24 T cell receptor beta chains below come from one sample, sequenced in a study of T cell clonality in common variable immunodeficiency. The assay was immunoSEQ multiplex PCR, and TCRdb's table has in-frame clones only and misses some. Observed in the sample are around 52,000 clones, none of them singletons. The sequenced material came from peripheral blood mononuclear cells. The source is a person aged 18-70 years in good health.

Concerning this clone: The read falls 3 residues short of the CDR3 end, and the missing part is taken from the germline J gene. The rearrangement uses TRBV11-2 and TRBJ2-1; no definite D call. V was trimmed by 3 bases and J by 5 bases, leaving 14 bases between them. The CDR3 covers 15 residues. CDR1 is SGHAT and CDR2 is FQNNGV in the germline V gene. The CDR3 loop reads CASSFSTLTHNEQFF. The sequenced part of the CDR3 DNA is TGTGCCAGCAGCTTTTCTACCCTTACCCACAATGAG.

This clone has at least ten counts. The CDR3 extends 3 residues past the end of the read, so its final part is completed from the germline J gene. The chain recombines TRBV6-1 with TRBJ1-5, with D tentatively TRBD1 (6 bases). The ends were cut back, 0 bases at V and 7 bases at J, with 13 bases in the middle. Germline-derived CDR1 and CDR2 are MNHNS and SASEGT. This CDR3 has 15 residues. The CDR3 protein is CASSEAPGEGQPQHF. The DNA read from the CDR3 is TGTGCCAGCAGTGAAGCGCCAGGGGAGGGACAGCCC.

This clone came up many times. Read sequence stops 3 residues before the CDR3 end, and the germline J gene provides the missing end. The chain carries TRBV28 and TRBJ2-5; 7 bases are a match to TRBD1. In germline, CDR1 is MDHEN, CDR2 SYDVKM. J was trimmed by 6 bases and V by 6 bases; bases with no gene match: 10. The CDR3 sequence is 14 residues long. CDR3 residues: CASSPGGGKKTQYF. The CDR3 DNA, read in part, is TGTGCCAGCAGCCCAGGGGGTGGTAAAAAGACC. Using reference TRBV28 and TRBJ2-5 for the parts outside the CDR3, the full variable domain is DVKVTQSSRYLVKRTGEKVFLECVQDMDHENMFWYRQDPGLGLRLIYFSYDVKMKEKGDIPEGYSVSREKKERFSLILESASTNQTSMYLCASSPGGGKKTQYFGPGTRLLVL.

This clone was picked up many times. The CDR3 is cut off 3 residues early in the read; its end comes from the germline J gene. V usage is TRBV9 and J usage is TRBJ1-5; a weak D match, TRBD1 (6 bases). This CDR3 region has 14 residues. V gave up 5 bases and J gave up 6 bases, with 15 bases separating them. Germline V lookup: CDR1 SGDLS, CDR2 YYNGEE. CDR3: CASSVQGSGQPQHF. Partial CDR3 DNA: TGTGCCAGCAGTGTACAGGGATCGGGTCAGCCC.

This clone appeared many times. The read halts 3 residues ahead of the CDR3 end, with the missing end drawn from the germline J gene. The chain joins TRBV20-1 to TRBJ1-1; 10 nucleotides align to TRBD1. The CDR3 covers 14 residues. Germline V CDR1 and CDR2: DFQATT, SNEGSKA (reference sequence). After removal of 1 base from V and 4 bases from J, the junction contained 3 bases not matched to a gene. The covered CDR3 bases are TGCAGTGCTAGAGCCGGACAGGGGGGCACTGAA. This codes for CSARAGQGGTE. The CDR3 in full is CSARAGQGGTEAFF.

About this clone itself: The missing CDR3 end, 3 residues past where the read stops, is filled in from the germline J gene. The chain carries TRBV19 and TRBJ1-5; 9 nucleotides line up with TRBD1. Losses at the gene ends were 5 bases for V and 6 bases for J; bases not matched to a gene: 2. The CDR3 totals 13 residues. Germline values: CDR1 LNHDA, CDR2 SQIVND (reference sequence). Here the CDR3 reads CASSPTGGQPQHF. Incomplete CDR3 DNA: TGTGCCAGTAGTCCGACAGGGGGTCAGCCC. Filled out from reference TRBV19 and TRBJ1-5, the complete variable domain reads DGGITQSPKYLFRKEGQNVTLSCEQNLNHDAMYWYRQDPGQGLRLIYYSQIVNDFQKGDIAEGYSVSREKKESFPLTVTSAQKNPTAFYLCASSPTGGQPQHFGDGTRLSIL.

This clone has at least ten counts. Read data end 3 residues before the CDR3 end; the end is taken from the germline J gene. The J gene is TRBJ1-2, the V gene TRBV5-1, with a tentative D call TRBD1 (5 bases). The V gene's germline CDR1 is SGHRS and CDR2 YFSETQ. V was trimmed by 0 bases and J by 6 bases, leaving 6 bases between them. The CDR3 has 12 residues. The covered CDR3 bases are TGCGCCAGCAGCTTGGTAGGGGATGGC. Protein: CASSLVGDG. The complete CDR3 sequence is CASSLVGDGYTF.

In its sample, this clone was seen a few times. The read is 3 residues too short to cover the CDR3 end, so that end is filled in from the germline J gene. This rearrangement joins TRBV7-9 to TRBJ2-1; 9 bases match TRBD1. CDR3 size: 14 residues. The V segment lost 5 bases and the J segment 7 bases; nucleotides outside the gene matches: 6. Germline assignment: CDR1 SEHNR and CDR2 FQNEAQ (reference sequence). This CDR3 is CASSTRDRENEQFF. CDR3 DNA, as far as it was read: TGTGCCAGCAGCACCCGGGACAGGGAAAATGAG.

This clone has at least ten counts. The CDR3 end falls 3 residues outside the read, so it is completed with the germline J gene. This sequence joins TRBV20-1 and TRBJ1-6, with D uncertain. CDR1 and CDR2 (germline): DFQATT, SNEGSKA (reference sequence). V was trimmed by 3 bases and J by 0 bases, leaving 9 bases between them. This CDR3 is built from 15 residues. CDR3: CSASDWSSYNSPLHF. Partial CDR3 DNA: TGCAGTGCTAGTGACTGGAGCTCCTATAATTCACCC.

There are many counts of this clone. The sequenced fragment ends 3 residues before the CDR3 boundary, so the rest is inferred from the germline J gene. This rearrangement joins TRBV10-3 to TRBJ2-1; D may be TRBD2 (6 bases). CDR1 ENHRY and CDR2 SYGVKD come from the germline V gene. This CDR3 has 13 residues. V lost 2 bases, J lost 8 bases, and 10 bases lay in between. CDR3 bases read: TGTGCCATCAGTGAGACTAGCCGGGATGAG. Translated: CAISETSRDE. The full CDR3 sequence reads CAISETSRDEQFF.

This clone appeared many times. This chain's CDR3 is CASSMGLQSDTQYF. The sequenced CDR3 bases are TGTGCCAGTAGTATGGGACTCCAGAGCGATACG. The chain links TRBV19 to TRBJ2-3, with a weak D call TRBD2 (6 bases). The read terminates 3 residues before the CDR3 end, so the remaining end is supplied by the germline J gene. Between the trimmed V and J ends, which lost 3 bases and 6 bases, there was a span of 13 bases. The CDR3 covers 14 residues. Germline V gives CDR1 LNHDA, CDR2 SQIVND (reference sequence).

This clone occurred many times. The CDR3 end lies 3 residues beyond the end of the read and is filled in from the germline J gene. The gene calls are TRBV6-2 or TRBV6-3 and TRBJ2-1; unclear D gene. This CDR3 has 12 residues. Trimming removed 10 bases at V and 0 bases at J, with 7 bases between. Germline values: CDR1 MNHEY, CDR2 SVGEGT. The sequenced part of the CDR3 DNA is TGTGCCATCTCCGGCTCCTACAATGAG. This gives the protein CAISGSYNE. The full CDR3 reads CAISGSYNEQFF.

This clone has just a few counts. The read stops 3 residues short of the end of the CDR3; the missing end is completed from the germline J gene. The chain combines TRBV5-1 with TRBJ2-7, with a tentative D call TRBD1 (6 bases). Germline V gene lookup returns CDR1 SGHRS and CDR2 YFSETQ. The CDR3 runs to 14 residues. V was clipped by 5 bases and J by 3 bases, with 15 bases between them. The chain's CDR3 is CASSSQGSGYEQYF. The CDR3 bases that were read are TGCGCCAGCAGTTCACAGGGATCCGGCTACGAG.

This clone has a count of ten or more. With the read ending 3 residues before the CDR3 end, the germline J gene is used to fill in that end. The V and J genes are TRBV20-1 and TRBJ1-1; maybe TRBD1 (6 bases). The germline gives CDR1 DFQATT, CDR2 SNEGSKA (reference sequence). The CDR3 is made up of 14 amino acids. Trimming shortened V by 3 bases and J by 4 bases, and 15 bases separated the two germline ends. The CDR3: CSASPEGVGTEAFF. The CDR3 DNA, read in part, is TGCAGTGCTAGCCCTGAGGGGGTGGGCACTGAA.

This clone was detected ten times or more. The CDR3 goes on 3 residues after the read ends, and that part is filled in from the germline J gene. The chain recombines TRBV2 with TRBJ1-5; possible D gene TRBD1, 5 bases. The CDR3 covers 15 residues. Germline V CDR1 and CDR2: SNHLY, FYNNEI. Trimming took 0 bases from V and 3 from J, leaving 9 bases between them. CDR3 loop: CASSEAGGSNQPQHF. The CDR3 bases that were read are TGTGCCAGCAGTGAAGCTGGGGGGTCCAATCAGCCC. Drawing the rest from reference TRBV2 and TRBJ1-5, the complete variable domain is EPEVTQTPSHQVTQMGQEVILRCVPISNHLYFYWYRQILGQKVEFLVSFYNNEISEKSEIFDDQFSVERPDGSNFTLKIRSTKLEDSAMYFCASSEAGGSNQPQHFGDGTRLSIL.

The sample holds many counts of this clone. The CDR3 end lies 3 residues beyond the end of the read and is filled in from the germline J gene. This rearrangement joins TRBV20-1 to TRBJ1-1; 7 bases fit TRBD1. The length of the CDR3 is 15 residues. Germline CDR1 is DFQATT and CDR2 is SNEGSKA (reference sequence). The trim removed 6 bases at V and 0 bases at J, leaving 10 bases unmatched. The CDR3 bases that were read are TGCAGTGCAACGAACCCGACAGGGTTGAACACTGAA. Its protein is CSATNPTGLNTE. The entire CDR3 protein reads CSATNPTGLNTEAFF.

As concerns this clone: The CDR3 end falls 3 residues outside the read, so it is completed with the germline J gene. The chain uses TRBV19 and TRBJ2-1; D uncertain. The V gene lost 7 bases and the J gene lost 0 bases, with 13 bases spanning the gap. CDR1 is LNHDA and CDR2 is SQIVND in the germline V gene (reference sequence). The CDR3 sequence is 15 residues long. The CDR3: CASTNRHSSYNEQFF. Partial CDR3 DNA: TGTGCCAGTACCAACCGACATAGCTCCTACAATGAG.

This clone was detected many times. Read sequence stops 3 residues before the CDR3 end, and the germline J gene provides the missing end. The V call is TRBV19, the J call TRBJ2-7, with TRBD1 matching 8 bases. Germline trimming cut 5 bases from V and 2 bases from J; bases unmatched to any gene: 5. Germline V lookup: CDR1 LNHDA, CDR2 SQIVND (reference sequence). This CDR3 spans 14 amino acids. The part of the CDR3 DNA that was read is TGTGCCAGTAGTTACCAGGGGGCCCCCTACGAG. Translating gives CASSYQGAPYE. The entire CDR3 sequence reads CASSYQGAPYEQYF.

This clone was recorded at least ten times. The read is 3 residues too short to cover the CDR3 end, so that end is filled in from the germline J gene. This chain uses TRBV7-8 with TRBJ1-2, with TRBD1 matching over 9 bases. Germline CDR1 is SGHVS and CDR2 is FQNEAQ. The CDR3 runs 15 residues. The junction had 7 bases not matched to a gene; V was cut back by 2 bases and J by 6 bases. CDR3 amino acids: CASSLLGQGSNGYTF. Incomplete CDR3 DNA: TGTGCCAGCAGCTTATTGGGACAGGGATCGAATGGC.

This clone was observed at least ten times. The DNA ends 3 residues before the CDR3 does, and the rest of the CDR3 is filled in from the germline J gene. The chain uses TRBV18 and TRBJ1-1; no clear D gene. The CDR3 extends over 15 amino acids. CDR1 and CDR2 (germline): KGHSH, LQKENI. V was cut by 3 bases and J by 1 base, with 12 bases left in between. The covered CDR3 bases are TGTGCCAGCTCACCTTGGGCCGGAAAGAACACTGAA. Its protein product is CASSPWAGKNTE. The entire CDR3 sequence reads CASSPWAGKNTEAFF.

At least ten counts were recorded for this clone. The read stops 3 residues short of the end of the CDR3; the missing end is completed from the germline J gene. This chain uses TRBV10-1 with TRBJ2-3; unclear D gene. V lost 0 bases, J lost 6 bases, and 10 bases lay in between. Per germline, CDR1 WNHNN and CDR2 SYGVQD (reference sequence). There are 14 residues in the CDR3. The CDR3 here is CASSESTFWDTQYF. Partial CDR3 DNA: TGCGCCAGCAGTGAGTCGACATTCTGGGATACG.

This clone was detected many times. The read finishes 3 residues shy of the CDR3 end, and the germline J gene is used to complete it. The rearrangement uses TRBV2 and TRBJ2-5, with D unclear. The ends were cut back, 6 bases at V and 1 base at J, with 9 bases in the middle. Looked up from germline, CDR1 is SNHLY and CDR2 is FYNNEI. This CDR3 is 13 amino acids long. The CDR3 DNA, read in part, is TGTGCCAGCAGCCTTGACACCCAAGAGACC. Translating gives CASSLDTQET. The full CDR3 sequence reads CASSLDTQETQYF.

This clone was seen at least ten times. The read gets to within 3 residues of the CDR3 end, and the germline J gene fills in the rest. The chain combines TRBV6-4 with TRBJ1-2, with D possibly matching TRBD1 (5 bases). Trimming stripped 4 bases from V and 3 bases from J, with 15 bases between. CDR1 MRHNA and CDR2 SNTAGT come from the germline V gene. The CDR3 has 15 residues. Partial CDR3 DNA: TGTGCCAGCAGTGTCAGGCAGGGCTTGGACTATGGC. It translates to CASSVRQGLDYG. From start to end, the CDR3 is CASSVRQGLDYGYTF.

This clone was counted many times. Coverage ceases 3 residues before the CDR3 finishes, and the germline J gene fills in the end. This chain links TRBV20-1 with TRBJ2-5; the match to TRBD2 covers 9 bases. V shed 5 bases and J 6 bases; nucleotides not matched to a gene: 10. This CDR3 contains 14 residues. In germline, CDR1 is DFQATT, CDR2 SNEGSKA (reference sequence). The DNA read from the CDR3 is TGCAGTGCTCCCCTTAGCGGGAGTGGGAAGACC. It specifies CSAPLSGSGKT. The whole CDR3 is CSAPLSGSGKTQYF.